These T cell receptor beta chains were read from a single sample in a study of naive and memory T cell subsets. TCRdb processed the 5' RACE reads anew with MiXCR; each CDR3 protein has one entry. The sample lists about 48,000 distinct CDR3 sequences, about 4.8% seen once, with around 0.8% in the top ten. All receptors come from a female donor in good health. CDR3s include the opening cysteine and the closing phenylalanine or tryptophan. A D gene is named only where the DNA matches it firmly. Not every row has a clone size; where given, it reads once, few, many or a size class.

DNA: TGTGCCAGCAGCTTACGTCCGGGACAGGGATACTATGGCTACACCTTC; CDR3: CASSLRPGQGYYGYTF; length: 16; V: TRBV7-2; D: TRBD1; J: TRBJ1-2; size: many
DNA: TGTGCCAGCAGTGGGGACAGTGAGACCCAGTACTTC; CDR3: CASSGDSETQYF; length: 12; V: TRBV2; D: TRBD1; J: TRBJ2-5; size: many
DNA: TGTGCCATCAGTACCTGGAGTTCTAAGGAGACCCAGTACTTC; CDR3: CAISTWSSKETQYF; length: 14; V: TRBV10-3; D: .; J: TRBJ2-5; size: few
DNA: TGTGCCAGCAGCTTAGTATTTAACAGAACTCCTAGGACCGGGGAGCTGTTTTTT; CDR3: CASSLVFNRTPRTGELFF; length: 18; V: TRBV11-2; D: .; J: TRBJ2-2; size: many
DNA: TGTGCCAGCAGACCCAACTATAGCAATCAGCCCCAGCATTTT; CDR3: CASRPNYSNQPQHF; length: 14; V: TRBV6-2/TRBV6-3; D: .; J: TRBJ1-5; size: many
DNA: TGTGCCAGCAGCTCGGTGGGTGGAGCCAGCTACGAGCAGTACTTC; CDR3: CASSSVGGASYEQYF; length: 15; V: TRBV6-5; D: .; J: TRBJ2-7; size: many
DNA: TGTGCCAGCAGTCATAAGAACAGGGAGGACTATGGCTACACCTTC; CDR3: CASSHKNREDYGYTF; length: 15; V: TRBV6-6; D: .; J: TRBJ1-2; size: many
DNA: TGTGCCAGCACCCTCGGGAGAGGCACAGATACGCAGTATTTT; CDR3: CASTLGRGTDTQYF; length: 14; V: TRBV12-3/TRBV12-4; D: .; J: TRBJ2-3; size: many
DNA: TGTGCCAGCAGGCCCACCCCCTACAATGAGCAGTTCTTC; CDR3: CASRPTPYNEQFF; length: 13; V: TRBV27; D: .; J: TRBJ2-1; size: many
DNA: TGTGCCAGCAGTCCCTTGACTAGCGGGGTGAACACCGGGGAGCTGTTTTTT; CDR3: CASSPLTSGVNTGELFF; length: 17; V: TRBV12-3/TRBV12-4; D: TRBD2; J: TRBJ2-2; size: many
DNA: TGTGCCAGCAGTTTGGGGGTAAGGAAAACTGAAGCTTTCTTT; CDR3: CASSLGVRKTEAFF; length: 14; V: TRBV28; D: .; J: TRBJ1-1; size: few
DNA: TGTGCCAGCAGTTTTGCAGCGGGGGGGAGGCCCCAGCATTTT; CDR3: CASSFAAGGRPQHF; length: 14; V: TRBV27; D: .; J: TRBJ1-5; size: many
DNA: TGTGCCAGCAGCTCTAGGTGGAGGCCCCCCGACAATGAGCAGTTCTTC; CDR3: CASSSRWRPPDNEQFF; length: 16; V: TRBV7-2; D: .; J: TRBJ2-1; size: many
DNA: TGCAGTGCTAGGATTTTGCGAGCGGGCCCGCAGTACTTC; CDR3: CSARILRAGPQYF; length: 13; V: TRBV20-1; D: .; J: TRBJ2-7; size: few
DNA: TGCGCCAGCAGGGTGGGGGGACTATTCTACGAGCAGTACTTC; CDR3: CASRVGGLFYEQYF; length: 14; V: TRBV10-2; D: TRBD2; J: TRBJ2-7; size: many
DNA: TGCAGCGTTGAAGTATCGGCTAGCGGGAGGGCCTATTCCTCCGAGCAGTACTTC; CDR3: CSVEVSASGRAYSSEQYF; length: 18; V: TRBV29-1; D: TRBD2; J: TRBJ2-7; size: many
DNA: TGTGCCAGCAGTCCATCTCGGGGAAGCGGAGGGGGGGAGACCCAGTACTTC; CDR3: CASSPSRGSGGGETQYF; length: 17; V: TRBV6-5; D: .; J: TRBJ2-5; size: .
DNA: TGTGCCAGTCACAGGGGAGGCGAGCAGTTCTTC; CDR3: CASHRGGEQFF; length: 11; V: TRBV6-1; D: .; J: TRBJ2-1; size: many
DNA: TGTGCCAGCAGCCCCTATGCAAGGAGCACAGATACGCAGTATTTT; CDR3: CASSPYARSTDTQYF; length: 15; V: TRBV11-2; D: .; J: TRBJ2-3; size: many
DNA: TGTGCCAGCACCTTGGTGGAGCGCGACTATGGCTACACCTTC; CDR3: CASTLVERDYGYTF; length: 14; V: TRBV28; D: .; J: TRBJ1-2; size: many
DNA: TGTGCCAGCGCCGGAGGACAGGGTTACGAGCAGTACTTC; CDR3: CASAGGQGYEQYF; length: 13; V: TRBV6-5; D: TRBD1; J: TRBJ2-7; size: .
DNA: TGTGCCAGCACGACAGGGGCGAACACCATATATTTT; CDR3: CASTTGANTIYF; length: 12; V: TRBV6-6; D: TRBD1; J: TRBJ1-3; size: many
DNA: TGTGCCATCGGGGCCGGTAGTGGCTATGGCTACACCTTC; CDR3: CAIGAGSGYGYTF; length: 13; V: TRBV5-4; D: .; J: TRBJ1-2; size: many
DNA: TGTGCCAGTAGTATAGGGGCGGGAGGAAGGAGCAATGAGCAGTTCTTC; CDR3: CASSIGAGGRSNEQFF; length: 16; V: TRBV19; D: TRBD2; J: TRBJ2-1; size: many
DNA: TGTGCCAGCAGCTCTGACAGGAGGACTGAAAAACTGTTTTTT; CDR3: CASSSDRRTEKLFF; length: 14; V: TRBV5-4; D: .; J: TRBJ1-4; size: .
DNA: TGTGCCACCAGTAGCCGGGGGCGCGGGAATGAGCAGTTCTTC; CDR3: CATSSRGRGNEQFF; length: 14; V: TRBV24-1; D: .; J: TRBJ2-1; size: many
DNA: TGTGCCAGCAGCTTCCCCTGGGATACGCAGTATTTT; CDR3: CASSFPWDTQYF; length: 12; V: TRBV3-1; D: .; J: TRBJ2-3; size: many
DNA: TGCAGTGCCGCGGACAGGACAGCAGCCGAGCAGTACTTC; CDR3: CSAADRTAAEQYF; length: 13; V: TRBV20-1; D: TRBD1; J: TRBJ2-7; size: few
DNA: TGTGCCAGCAGTTTGGGGTCGCGATTAGCGGCCGGTTGGGAGCTGTTTTTT; CDR3: CASSLGSRLAAGWELFF; length: 17; V: TRBV12-3/TRBV12-4; D: .; J: TRBJ2-2; size: few
DNA: TGTGCCAGTAGCACGGACCGTTCTCTAAGTCAGCCCCAGCATTTT; CDR3: CASSTDRSLSQPQHF; length: 15; V: TRBV19; D: .; J: TRBJ1-5; size: few
DNA: TGTGCCAGCACCAAGGGAGATACGCAGTATTTT; CDR3: CASTKGDTQYF; length: 11; V: TRBV12-3/TRBV12-4; D: .; J: TRBJ2-3; size: many
DNA: TGTGCCAGCAGCTGGGGGGACAGGGATAATGAAAAACTGTTTTTT; CDR3: CASSWGDRDNEKLFF; length: 15; V: TRBV7-2; D: TRBD1; J: TRBJ1-4; size: many
DNA: TGTGCCAGCAGCTTAGGTCTCGGAACCGATGAGCAGTTCTTC; CDR3: CASSLGLGTDEQFF; length: 14; V: TRBV7-9; D: .; J: TRBJ2-1; size: many
DNA: TGTGCCAGCATCGGGGCAGCCCTCGGGGCAGATACGCAGTATTTT; CDR3: CASIGAALGADTQYF; length: 15; V: TRBV28; D: .; J: TRBJ2-3; size: medium-sized
DNA: TGTGCCAGCAAGCCCAGACCCGGGGAGCTGTTTTTT; CDR3: CASKPRPGELFF; length: 12; V: TRBV28; D: .; J: TRBJ2-2; size: many
DNA: TGTGCCAGCAGCGGGACGGACTCCTACGAGCAGTACTTC; CDR3: CASSGTDSYEQYF; length: 13; V: TRBV11-1; D: .; J: TRBJ2-7; size: many
DNA: TGTGCCAGCAGCCCCTGGGGCACAGATACGCAGTATTTT; CDR3: CASSPWGTDTQYF; length: 13; V: TRBV4-2; D: .; J: TRBJ2-3; size: many
DNA: TGTGCCAGCAGTCCAGCCCGGGCCTCTAATGAAAAACTGTTTTTT; CDR3: CASSPARASNEKLFF; length: 15; V: TRBV28; D: .; J: TRBJ1-4; size: few
DNA: TGCAGTGCTAGTGAACGCGGGGTTGGTTCGGAGACCCAGTACTTC; CDR3: CSASERGVGSETQYF; length: 15; V: TRBV20-1; D: .; J: TRBJ2-5; size: many
DNA: TGTGCCAGCAGCAAAGATGCGTACCAAGAGACCCAGTACTTC; CDR3: CASSKDAYQETQYF; length: 14; V: TRBV21-1; D: .; J: TRBJ2-5; size: many
DNA: TGTGCCAGCAGTCCTGGGTGGGGGATCTCCTACAATGAGCAGTTCTTC; CDR3: CASSPGWGISYNEQFF; length: 16; V: TRBV9; D: .; J: TRBJ2-1; size: few
DNA: TGTGCCAGCAGCTTAGTTGCTAGCGGGCCGAATGAGCAGTTCTTC; CDR3: CASSLVASGPNEQFF; length: 15; V: TRBV7-2; D: TRBD2; J: TRBJ2-1; size: .
DNA: TGCAGTGCCGTCCGAGGGAACACTGAAGCTTTCTTT; CDR3: CSAVRGNTEAFF; length: 12; V: TRBV20-1; D: .; J: TRBJ1-1; size: many
DNA: TGTGCCAGCAGTGAAGGCGCAGGGTATGGCTACACCTTC; CDR3: CASSEGAGYGYTF; length: 13; V: TRBV6-1; D: .; J: TRBJ1-2; size: many
DNA: TGCGCCAGCAGCCAAGATGGGATTAGCGGGATCAGGAATGAGCAGTTCTTC; CDR3: CASSQDGISGIRNEQFF; length: 17; V: TRBV4-3; D: TRBD2; J: TRBJ2-1; size: many
DNA: TGTGCCAGCAGCCAAGAAGAGAGGACAGCGGGGGGAGCCAAAAACATTCAGTACTTC; CDR3: CASSQEERTAGGAKNIQYF; length: 19; V: TRBV4-2; D: TRBD2; J: TRBJ2-4; size: many
DNA: TGTGCCAGCAGCTTAGGTGCAGGGGTGCGGGACACTGAAGCTTTCTTT; CDR3: CASSLGAGVRDTEAFF; length: 16; V: TRBV7-9; D: .; J: TRBJ1-1; size: many